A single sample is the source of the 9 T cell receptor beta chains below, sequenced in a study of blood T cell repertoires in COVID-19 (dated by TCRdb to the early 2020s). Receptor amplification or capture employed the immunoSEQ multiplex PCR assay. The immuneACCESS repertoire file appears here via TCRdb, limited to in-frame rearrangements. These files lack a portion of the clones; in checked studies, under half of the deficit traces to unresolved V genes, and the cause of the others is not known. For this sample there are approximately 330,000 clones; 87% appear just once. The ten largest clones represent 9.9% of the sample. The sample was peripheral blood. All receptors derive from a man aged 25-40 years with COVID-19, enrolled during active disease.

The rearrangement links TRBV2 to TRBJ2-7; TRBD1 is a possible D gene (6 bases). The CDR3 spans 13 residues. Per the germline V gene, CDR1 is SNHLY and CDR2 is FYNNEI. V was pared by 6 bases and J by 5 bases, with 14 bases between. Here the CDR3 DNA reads TGTGCCAGCAGAGGACAGTCTCGCCACGAGCAGTACTTC. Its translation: CASRGQSRHEQYF.

The CDR3 bases are TGTGCCAGCAGCAAAAAACGGGACAGGGAGTGGGAAGAGACCCAGTACTTC. It specifies CASSKKRDREWEETQYF. V is TRBV21-1 and J is TRBJ2-5; no DNA check was done on the table's D call, TRBD1. TRBV21-1 is flagged as a pseudogene. The CDR3 spans 17 residues.

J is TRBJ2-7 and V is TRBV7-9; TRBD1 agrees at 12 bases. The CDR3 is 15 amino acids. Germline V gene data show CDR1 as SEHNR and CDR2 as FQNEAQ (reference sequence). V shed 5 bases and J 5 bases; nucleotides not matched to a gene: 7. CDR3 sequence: CASSPTRDRGHEQYF. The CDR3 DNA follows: TGTGCCAGCAGCCCTACGCGGGACAGGGGGCACGAGCAGTACTTC. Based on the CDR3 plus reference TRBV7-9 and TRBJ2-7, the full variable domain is DTGVSQNPRHKITKRGQNVTFRCDPISEHNRLYWYRQTLGQGPEFLTYFQNEAQLEKSRLLSDRFSAERPKGSFSTLEIQRTEQGDSAMYLCASSPTRDRGHEQYFGPGTRLTVT.

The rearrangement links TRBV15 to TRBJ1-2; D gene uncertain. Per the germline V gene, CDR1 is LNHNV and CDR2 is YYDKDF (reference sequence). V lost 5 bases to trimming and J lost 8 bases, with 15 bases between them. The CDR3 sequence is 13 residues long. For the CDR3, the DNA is TGTGCCACCAGCCTGAAGGAGGGAAACGGCTACACCTTC. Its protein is CATSLKEGNGYTF.

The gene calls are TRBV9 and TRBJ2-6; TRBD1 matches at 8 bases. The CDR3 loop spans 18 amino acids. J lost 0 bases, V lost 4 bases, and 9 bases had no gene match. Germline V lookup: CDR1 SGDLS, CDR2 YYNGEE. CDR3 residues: CASSPGQGANSGANVLTF. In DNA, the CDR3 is TGTGCCAGCAGCCCAGGACAGGGCGCTAACTCTGGGGCCAACGTCCTGACTTTC.

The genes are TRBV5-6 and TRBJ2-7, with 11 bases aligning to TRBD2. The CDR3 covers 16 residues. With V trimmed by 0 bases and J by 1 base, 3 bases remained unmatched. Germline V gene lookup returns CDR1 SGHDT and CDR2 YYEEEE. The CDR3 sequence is CASSLGSGGASYEQYF. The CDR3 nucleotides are TGTGCCAGCAGCTTGGGTAGCGGGGGGGCTTCCTACGAGCAGTACTTC.

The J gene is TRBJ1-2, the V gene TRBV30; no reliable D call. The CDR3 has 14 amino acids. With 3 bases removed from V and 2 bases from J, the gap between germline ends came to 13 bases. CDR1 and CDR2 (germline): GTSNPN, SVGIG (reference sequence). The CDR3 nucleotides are TGTGCCTGGAGGGTCAGGAAGTTGAACTATGGCTACACCTTC. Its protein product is CAWRVRKLNYGYTF.

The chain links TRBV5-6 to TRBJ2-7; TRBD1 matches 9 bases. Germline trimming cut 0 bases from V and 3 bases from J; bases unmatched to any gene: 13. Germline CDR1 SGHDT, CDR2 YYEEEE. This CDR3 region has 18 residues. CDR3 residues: CASSLVYLGTGYFYEQYF. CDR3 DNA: TGTGCCAGCAGCTTGGTATACTTGGGGACAGGGTATTTCTACGAGCAGTACTTC.

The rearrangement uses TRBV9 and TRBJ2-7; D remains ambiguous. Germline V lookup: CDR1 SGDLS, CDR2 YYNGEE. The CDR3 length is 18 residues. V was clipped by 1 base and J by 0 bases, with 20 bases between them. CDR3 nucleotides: TGTGCCAGCAGCGTAAGTATAGGCGGAAGCGAAATCTCCTACGAGCAGTACTTC. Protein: CASSVSIGGSEISYEQYF.